The clone carrying this T cell receptor beta chain occurred a few times. Profiled with immunoSEQ multiplex PCR; TCRdb holds only in-frame clones, not every one. The sample lists over 85,000 clones, over 85% occurring once. This record comes from a study of T cell responses to AZD1222 COVID-19 vaccine. Germline V gene lookup returns CDR1 MGHRA and CDR2 YSYEKL. Trimming at V came to 4 bases and at J to 3 bases, leaving 12 bases not matched to a gene. This CDR3 is built from 17 residues. The V and J genes are TRBV4-1 and TRBJ2-5; TRBD1 matches at 9 bases. The sample here was peripheral blood, taken 28 days after the second AZD1222 dose. The TCR originated in an adult who received the AZD1222 COVID-19 vaccine. CDR3 DNA sequence: TGCGCCAGCAGCCCCCGCGGACAGGGGCGAATCGAAGAGACCCAGTACTTC. This gives the protein CASSPRGQGRIEETQYF.